The T cell receptor (beta chain) described here comes from a study of T cells after yellow fever vaccination. Overall study context: For low cell numbers, libraries were made with SMART-Seq v4 Ultra Low Input.

The ends were cut back, 4 bases at V and 12 bases at J, with 29 bases in the middle. Germline lookup yields CDR1 SGHDT and CDR2 YYEEEE. This CDR3 contains 17 residues. Study-wide results and limits: Any FACS-sorted repertoire could hold abundant clonotypes that contaminate it from the bulk population. Clonotypes found in both CD4 and CD8 compartments made up a small share.

As TCR cDNA was made by 5'RACE template switching, a universal primer site and UMIs were added. TCRdb ran MiXCR on the 5' RACE reads and lists one entry per CDR3 protein. The sample contains hundreds of thousands of distinct CDR3 sequences, roughly an eighth of which appear only once. A note on this clonotype: The antigen is unknown.

The TCR was taken from a man younger than 40 who received the YFV17D yellow fever vaccine. Material: PBMCs, obtained on the day of the yellow fever booster vaccination. V and J are TRBV5-6 and TRBJ2-1; TRBD2 might be the D (6 bases). The CDR3 DNA sequence: TGTGCCAGCAGCCCCCTAGCCGGGACGCATCGGCAAGCGGGGCAGTTCTTC. The encoded protein is CASSPLAGTHRQAGQFF.